One and the same sample provided the 6 T cell receptor beta chains below, sequenced in a study of blood T cell repertoires in COVID-19. Sequencing used immunoSEQ multiplex PCR; TCRdb keeps in-frame clones, though not all of them. The sample lists about 89,000 clones, 80% occurring once. The material sequenced was peripheral blood. Receptor source: a woman at least 80 years old with acute or convalescent COVID-19.

The chain uses TRBV9 and TRBJ1-6; weak D call: TRBD1 (5 bases). V was pared by 2 bases and J by 1 base, with 7 bases between. Germline CDR1 is SGDLS and CDR2 is YYNGEE. This CDR3 spans 15 amino acids. The DNA for the CDR3 is TGTGCCAGCAGCGTGGGGGGATCCTATAATTCACCCCTCCACTTT. Translating it yields CASSVGGSYNSPLHF. The full variable domain, with the rest looked up from reference TRBV9 and TRBJ1-6, is DSGVTQTPKHLITATGQRVTLRCSPRSGDLSVYWYQQSLDQGLQFLIQYYNGEERAKGNILERFSAQQFPDLHSELNLSSLELGDSALYFCASSVGGSYNSPLHFGNGTRLTVT.

V is TRBV30 and J is TRBJ1-6, with 7 positions matching TRBD1. The germline V gene encodes CDR1 GTSNPN and CDR2 SVGIG (reference sequence). This CDR3 comprises 18 residues. Trimming cost V 4 bases and J 0 bases; bases outside gene matches: 12. The CDR3, as DNA: TGTGCCTGGAAAGGGGGCCGCAGTGGGAGCTCCTATAATTCACCCCTCCACTTT. This sequence encodes CAWKGGRSGSSYNSPLHF.

This chain links TRBV7-9 with TRBJ2-7, with D possibly TRBD1 on 5 matching bases. The CDR3 covers 15 residues. Germline CDR1 is SEHNR and CDR2 is FQNEAQ (reference sequence). V lost 3 bases and J 0 bases, leaving 12 bases between the germline ends. The CDR3 sequence is CASSLLGASSYEQYF. CDR3 DNA sequence: TGTGCCAGCAGCTTGCTAGGGGCCAGCTCCTACGAGCAGTACTTC.

The genes are TRBV6-5 and TRBJ1-1; TRBD1 is a possible D gene (5 bases). Trimming left V 5 bases short and J 3 bases short, with 13 bases between. This CDR3 has 14 amino acids. Germline V gene sequence: CDR1 MNHEY, CDR2 SVGAGI. The CDR3 DNA reads as TGTGCCAGCAGTCGACAGCGGGTGGACACTGAAGCTTTCTTT. It is translated as CASSRQRVDTEAFF.

V is TRBV6-5 and J is TRBJ2-5; D not resolved. The CDR3 is 12 residues long. Between the trimmed V and J ends, which lost 4 bases and 7 bases, there was a span of 10 bases. Germline values: CDR1 MNHEY, CDR2 SVGAGI. Here the CDR3 reads CASSSSLATQYF. The CDR3 DNA is TGTGCCAGCAGTTCTTCTTTAGCGACCCAGTACTTC.

The chain combines TRBV7-9 with TRBJ2-2; D not resolved. This CDR3 is 14 amino acids long. Germline assignment: CDR1 SEHNR and CDR2 FQNEAQ (reference sequence). V lost 0 bases to trimming and J lost 7 bases, with 9 bases between them. The CDR3 DNA reads TGTGCCAGCAGCTTAGCCCAGGAATTCGGGGAGCTGTTTTTT. Translation gives CASSLAQEFGELFF.